The T cell receptor beta chain described here comes from a study of blood T cell repertoires in COVID-19. Study context: T cells, B-cell-depleted T cells, or PBMCs provided the cDNA or gDNA that served as material.

Notes on this clone: The same CDR3 also results from other DNA sequences found in this sample.

Profiled with immunoSEQ multiplex PCR; TCRdb holds only in-frame clones, not every one. The repertoire holds about 250,000 clones, with about 90% as singletons. The source is a man older than 75 with acute or convalescent COVID-19. The sample consisted of peripheral blood.

This CDR3 is CASSFPTGGNTEAFF. In nucleotides, the CDR3 is TGTGCCAGCAGTTTCCCGACAGGAGGGAACACTGAAGCTTTCTTT. This chain links TRBV28 with TRBJ1-1; the D gene is possibly TRBD1 (6 bases). Germline V gene sequence: CDR1 MDHEN, CDR2 SYDVKM. V shed 3 bases and J shed 1 base, with 12 bases lying between them. The CDR3 runs 15 residues. The full variable domain, its missing parts supplied by reference TRBV28 and TRBJ1-1, is DVKVTQSSRYLVKRTGEKVFLECVQDMDHENMFWYRQDPGLGLRLIYFSYDVKMKEKGDIPEGYSVSREKKERFSLILESASTNQTSMYLCASSFPTGGNTEAFFGQGTRLTVV.